These 26 T cell receptor beta chains originate from one sample sequenced in a study of control samples from healthy donors and cancer patients. This table comes from immunoSEQ multiplex PCR, and its TCRdb copy is limited to in-frame clones, with some not included. The sample holds approximately 90,000 clones, less than 90% seen once. The specimen was blood. The receptors here all came from a woman between 65 and 79 years old in good health.

The CDR3, as DNA: TGTGCCAGCAGCCAAGGGGCGGGACAGGGGCACTATGGCTACACCTTC. This encodes CASSQGAGQGHYGYTF. The genes are TRBV4-2 and TRBJ1-2, with 10 bases lining up with TRBD1. Germline V gene sequence: CDR1 LGHNA, CDR2 YNFKEQ. The length of the CDR3 is 16 residues. With V trimmed by 1 base and J by 3 bases, 5 bases remained unmatched.

The chain combines TRBV9 with TRBJ2-7; no clear D gene. Per germline, CDR1 SGDLS and CDR2 YYNGEE. This CDR3 has 15 amino acids. V was pared by 0 bases and J by 2 bases, with 12 bases between. The CDR3 DNA follows: TGTGCCAGCAGCGTAGCTGGCAGCTCTACCTACGAGCAGTACTTC. Protein: CASSVAGSSTYEQYF.

The sample holds a few counts of this clone. The chain recombines TRBV10-3 with TRBJ1-2; tentatively, D is TRBD1 (5 bases). V dropped 9 bases and J dropped 7 bases, with 12 bases sitting between them. Germline V gene lookup returns CDR1 ENHRY and CDR2 SYGVKD. The CDR3 runs to 11 residues. CDR3 in DNA: TGTGCCATTTCCCCCGGGGGTGGCTACACCTTC. This translates into CAISPGGGYTF.

The rearrangement joins TRBV4-1 to TRBJ2-7, with 8 bases fitting TRBD1. CDR3 size: 15 residues. J lost 3 bases, V lost 1 base, and 5 bases had no gene match. CDR1 and CDR2 from the germline V gene are MGHRA and YSYEKL. The CDR3 sequence: CASSQVRGQVYEQYF. CDR3 nucleotide sequence: TGCGCCAGCAGCCAAGTCAGGGGGCAAGTCTACGAGCAGTACTTC.

This chain uses TRBV5-1 with TRBJ1-1, with 7 nucleotides matching TRBD1. This CDR3 has 17 residues. Looked up from germline, CDR1 is SGHRS and CDR2 is YFSETQ. J gave up 0 bases and V 4 bases, and 12 bases lay outside the gene matches. This chain's CDR3 is CASSPTGVGPMNTEAFF. CDR3 nucleotide sequence: TGCGCCAGCAGCCCCACAGGGGTCGGCCCGATGAACACTGAAGCTTTCTTT. The variable domain in full, with the rest retrieved from reference TRBV5-1 and TRBJ1-1, is KAGVTQTPRYLIKTRGQQVTLSCSPISGHRSVSWYQQTPGQGLQFLFEYFSETQRNKGNFPGRFSGRQFSNSRSEMNVSTLELGDSALYLCASSPTGVGPMNTEAFFGQGTRLTVV.

The rearrangement uses TRBV10-2 and TRBJ1-1; weak D call: TRBD1 (5 bases). V was clipped by 2 bases and J by 2 bases, with 12 bases between them. The CDR3 covers 15 residues. Germline lookup yields CDR1 WSHSY and CDR2 SAAADI. The CDR3 sequence is CASSEGLGVNTEAFF. The CDR3 DNA reads as TGCGCCAGCAGTGAGGGCTTGGGGGTAAACACTGAAGCTTTCTTT.

This chain uses TRBV19 with TRBJ1-5; D perhaps matches TRBD1 (5 bases). Deletions cut 0 bases from V and 5 bases from J, with 17 bases between. Germline V gene sequence: CDR1 LNHDA, CDR2 SQIVND (reference sequence). The length of the CDR3 is 17 residues. The CDR3 sequence: CASSIEYWTEGDQPQHF. For the CDR3, the DNA is TGTGCCAGTAGTATAGAATACTGGACGGAAGGGGATCAGCCCCAGCATTTT.

The gene calls are TRBV5-4 and TRBJ1-2; D remains unclear. Germline CDR1 is SGHNT and CDR2 is YYREEE (reference sequence). This CDR3 contains 12 residues. Trimming removed 4 bases from V and 5 bases from J, with 9 bases in between. The CDR3 nucleotides are TGTGCCAGCAGCAAGGCAGGATATGGCTACACCTTC. Its protein is CASSKAGYGYTF.

The V gene is TRBV4-1, the J gene TRBJ1-2, with unresolved D. This CDR3 spans 13 amino acids. Germline CDR1 reads MGHRA; CDR2 reads YSYEKL. Between the trimmed V and J ends, which lost 0 bases and 7 bases, there was a span of 9 bases. The CDR3 coding sequence is TGCGCCAGCAGCCAAGATGGGAGTTTTGGCTACACCTTC. As protein: CASSQDGSFGYTF.

V is TRBV30 and J is TRBJ1-3, with D hard to call. Deletions cut 3 bases from V and 6 bases from J, with 9 bases between. Germline loops: CDR1 GTSNPN, CDR2 SVGIG (reference sequence). The CDR3 runs to 12 residues. CDR3 amino acids: CAWSEQTNTIYF. The CDR3, as DNA: TGTGCCTGGAGCGAACAAACAAACACCATATATTTT.

The rearrangement joins TRBV5-4 to TRBJ2-3, with D hard to call. Germline-derived CDR1 and CDR2 are SGHNT and YYREEE (reference sequence). The CDR3 has 15 residues. V was cut by 0 bases and J by 2 bases, with 10 bases left in between. The CDR3 DNA sequence: TGTGCCAGCAGCTTGGGCGCCGACCCCACAGATACGCAGTATTTT. Translating it yields CASSLGADPTDTQYF.

CDR3 in DNA: TGTGCCAGCAGTTTCGCCCGGGGGCGGTCACCCCTCCACTTT. This gives the protein CASSFARGRSPLHF. The chain carries TRBV27 and TRBJ1-6; D possibly corresponds to TRBD1 (6 bases). Looked up from germline, CDR1 is MNHEY and CDR2 is SMNVEV (reference sequence). There are 14 residues in the CDR3. With 3 bases removed from V and 10 bases from J, the gap between germline ends came to 13 bases.

The V call is TRBV9, the J call TRBJ1-1, with D unclear. Trimming pared 0 bases from V and 2 bases from J, leaving 5 bases between. The CDR3 sequence is 13 residues long. Germline values: CDR1 SGDLS, CDR2 YYNGEE. CDR3 region: CASSVGHNTEAFF. In DNA form, the CDR3 reads TGTGCCAGCAGCGTAGGACACAACACTGAAGCTTTCTTT.

V gene TRBV15 combines with J gene TRBJ2-7, with D uncertain. CDR3 length: 14 residues. The germline gives CDR1 LNHNV, CDR2 YYDKDF (reference sequence). The germline V and J ends were trimmed by 0 bases and 4 bases, with 10 bases remaining between them. The CDR3 DNA sequence: TGTGCCACCAGCAGAGATATAGGGCTTTACGAGCAGTACTTC. This sequence encodes CATSRDIGLYEQYF.

This chain links TRBV2 with TRBJ1-2; D gene ambiguous. Germline V gene lookup returns CDR1 SNHLY and CDR2 FYNNEI. Trimming took 4 bases from V and 4 from J, leaving 19 bases between them. The CDR3 length is 16 residues. The CDR3 loop reads CASSVDTQDLGYGYTF. The CDR3, as DNA: TGTGCCAGCAGTGTCGACACCCAGGACTTGGGCTATGGCTACACCTTC.

V usage is TRBV6-5 and J usage is TRBJ1-1; D uncertain. The germline V gene encodes CDR1 MNHEY and CDR2 SVGAGI. The CDR3 length is 13 residues. V lost 7 bases, J lost 1 base, and 10 bases lay in between. The chain's CDR3 is CASNLNWNTEAFF. CDR3 DNA: TGTGCCAGCAACCTGAATTGGAACACTGAAGCTTTCTTT.

Note on this clone: An end of the junction differs from the germline gene, which may be a read error. V and J are TRBV7-2 and TRBJ2-2; a possible D gene is TRBD2 (5 bases). CDR1 SGHTA and CDR2 FQGNSA come from the germline V gene. The CDR3 totals 14 residues. In DNA, the CDR3 is TGTGCCAGCAGCCTAGCTGCGAACACCGGGGAGCTGTTTTTT. It codes for CASSLAANTGELFF.

This clone appeared a single time. V is TRBV7-8 and J is TRBJ1-2; possible D gene TRBD1, 5 bases. The ends were cut back, 4 bases at V and 8 bases at J, with 20 bases in the middle. The V gene's germline CDR1 is SGHVS and CDR2 FQNEAQ. This CDR3 contains 15 residues. The CDR3 DNA sequence: TGTGCCAGCAGCTCGTCAGGGACCGAAGAAAGGGGCTACACCTTC. Translated: CASSSSGTEERGYTF.

V usage is TRBV6-6 and J usage is TRBJ1-5, with D possibly matching TRBD1 (5 bases). CDR3 length: 14 amino acids. Trimming left V 6 bases short and J 2 bases short, with 11 bases between. Per the germline V gene, CDR1 is MNHNY and CDR2 is SVGAGI (reference sequence). Here the CDR3 reads CASSPLRGNQPQHF. The CDR3 nucleotides are TGTGCCAGCAGCCCCCTCAGGGGCAATCAGCCCCAGCATTTT.

The V gene is TRBV25-1, the J gene TRBJ1-4, with TRBD1 as a possible D gene (6 bases). Deletions cut 5 bases from V and 6 bases from J, with 16 bases between. CDR1 is MGHDK, CDR2 SYGVNS, per germline. The CDR3 has 15 residues. The CDR3: CASSRRGIGDEKLFF. CDR3 nucleotide sequence: TGTGCCAGCAGTCGAAGGGGGATTGGCGATGAAAAACTGTTTTTT. Complete variable domain (other parts from reference TRBV25-1 and TRBJ1-4): EADIYQTPRYLVIGTGKKITLECSQTMGHDKMYWYQQDPGMELHLIHYSYGVNSTEKGDLSSESTVSRIRTEHFPLTLESARPSHTSQYLCASSRRGIGDEKLFFGSGTQLSVL.

The CDR3 bases are TGCGCCAGCAGCTTGGCAGGGGCCCTTAATCAGCCCCAGCATTTT. Translating gives CASSLAGALNQPQHF. The gene calls are TRBV5-1 and TRBJ1-5, with a weak D call TRBD1 (6 bases). The CDR3 totals 15 residues. Germline assignment: CDR1 SGHRS and CDR2 YFSETQ. Trimming stripped 0 bases from V and 4 bases from J, with 11 bases between.

The chain couples TRBV3-1 (or the pseudogene TRBV3-2) to TRBJ1-5; D is perhaps TRBD1 (6 bases). Germline assignment: CDR1 LGHDT and CDR2 YNNKEL (reference sequence). CDR3 size: 17 residues. Trimming removed 1 base from V and 4 bases from J, with 17 bases in between. Here the CDR3 reads CASSQVRGGLENQPQHF. The CDR3 DNA is TGTGCCAGCAGCCAAGTTCGGGGGGGCTTGGAGAATCAGCCCCAGCATTTT.

This chain joins TRBV3-1 (or the pseudogene TRBV3-2) and TRBJ2-5; D ambiguous. Germline CDR1 LGHDT, CDR2 YNNKEL (reference sequence). Trimming shortened V by 1 base and J by 2 bases, and 11 bases separated the two germline ends. CDR3 length: 15 amino acids. The CDR3: CASSQASGPQETQYF. CDR3 bases: TGTGCCAGCAGCCAAGCCTCCGGGCCTCAAGAGACCCAGTACTTC.

The rearrangement uses TRBV7-2 and TRBJ1-5; D gene uncertain. V gave up 1 base and J gave up 6 bases, with 7 bases separating them. The length of the CDR3 is 13 residues. From germline, CDR1 is SGHTA and CDR2 FQGNSA. CDR3 in DNA: TGTGCCAGCAGCTTAGTGGTGGGTCAGCCCCAGCATTTT. Translating it yields CASSLVVGQPQHF.

The gene calls are TRBV15 and TRBJ2-3; the match to TRBD1 covers 12 bases. Germline CDR1 and CDR2: LNHNV and YYDKDF (reference sequence). The V segment lost 5 bases and the J segment 5 bases; nucleotides outside the gene matches: 8. There are 16 residues in the CDR3. The CDR3 protein is CATSGLGQGARDTQYF. As DNA, the CDR3 is TGTGCCACCAGCGGCCTGGGACAGGGGGCAAGAGATACGCAGTATTTT. The complete variable domain, with remaining parts taken from reference TRBV15 and TRBJ2-3, reads DAMVIQNPRYQVTQFGKPVTLSCSQTLNHNVMYWYQQKSSQAPKLLFHYYDKDFNNEADTPDNFQSRRPNTSFCFLDIRSPGLGDTAMYLCATSGLGQGARDTQYFGPGTRLTVL.

The rearrangement joins TRBV6-5 to TRBJ1-6; TRBD1 agrees at 8 bases. Germline lookup yields CDR1 MNHEY and CDR2 SVGAGI. The CDR3 runs to 14 residues. With 8 bases clipped from V and 9 bases from J, the junction kept 9 bases outside the gene matches. The CDR3 DNA sequence: TGTGCCAGCTTTTTGGACAGGGCGACTTCACCCCTCCACTTT. Amino acids: CASFLDRATSPLHF.